Presented here are 31 T cell receptor beta chains from one specimen sequenced in a study of cytomegalovirus exposure and HLA in healthy donors. Here immunoSEQ multiplex PCR was the method, and the copy in TCRdb shows in-frame clones only, minus some. The sample includes roughly 150,000 clones, approximately 90% seen only once; the top ten take around 3%. Sequenced material: PBMCs. Every receptor here comes from a man between 18 and 35 years old in good health and CMV-seronegative.

Only one count was recorded for this clone. V is TRBV2 and J is TRBJ2-7; 9 bases map to TRBD1. With 5 bases clipped from V and 5 bases from J, the junction kept 7 bases outside the gene matches. Germline CDR1 SNHLY, CDR2 FYNNEI. The CDR3 covers 14 residues. In nucleotides, the CDR3 is TGTGCCAGCAGTTACCGGGACAGGGATAACGAGCAGTACTTC. It yields the protein CASSYRDRDNEQYF.

A few counts support this clone. The genes are TRBV6-5 and TRBJ1-6; D gene unclear. The CDR3 length is 16 residues. V shed 4 bases and J shed 7 bases, with 17 bases lying between them. Germline V gene lookup returns CDR1 MNHEY and CDR2 SVGAGI. Here the CDR3 reads CASSSPRPGRNSPLHF. CDR3 nucleotides: TGTGCCAGCAGTTCCCCTCGGCCGGGGAGGAATTCACCCCTCCACTTT.

The rearrangement links TRBV6-6 to TRBJ2-5, with TRBD1 identical over 8 bases. The J segment lost 3 bases and the V segment lost 4 bases, leaving 1 base of the junction unmatched. CDR1 is MNHNY, CDR2 SVGAGI, per germline (reference sequence). This CDR3 is 13 amino acids long. DNA of the CDR3: TGTGCCAGCAGTTCAGGGGGCGAAGAGACCCAGTACTTC. It encodes CASSSGGEETQYF.

The J gene is TRBJ2-7, the V gene TRBV27, with TRBD1 matching 7 bases. The CDR3 spans 14 residues. V lost 1 base and J lost 2; bases outside the gene matches: 2. CDR1 MNHEY and CDR2 SMNVEV come from the germline V gene (reference sequence). The CDR3 loop reads CASSLWQGAYEQYF. Here the CDR3 DNA reads TGTGCCAGCAGTTTATGGCAGGGGGCCTACGAGCAGTACTTC.

The chain joins TRBV27 to TRBJ2-3; 14 bases fit TRBD2. The germline CDR1 and CDR2 sequences are MNHEY and SMNVEV (reference sequence). CDR3 length: 16 amino acids. V trimming: 5 bases; J trimming: 8 bases; junction bases outside the gene matches: 9. CDR3 nucleotides: TGTGCCAGCAGTCCGGGACTAGCGGGAGTTGGGGTTACGCAGTATTTT. Translated: CASSPGLAGVGVTQYF.

The rearrangement uses TRBV14 and TRBJ2-2, with D possibly TRBD1 on 5 matching bases. The germline CDR1 and CDR2 sequences are SGHDN and FVKESK. CDR3 size: 15 residues. V shed 2 bases and J shed 3 bases, with 10 bases lying between them. The DNA for the CDR3 is TGTGCCAGCAGCCAATTCTCAGGGCACACCGGGGAGCTGTTTTTT. This translates into CASSQFSGHTGELFF.

This sequence joins TRBV5-1 and TRBJ1-3, with no clear D. The CDR3 runs to 15 residues. From germline, CDR1 is SGHRS and CDR2 YFSETQ. Trimming took 0 bases from V and 4 from J, leaving 11 bases between them. CDR3 loop: CASSLDGGGGNTIYF. CDR3 in DNA: TGCGCCAGCAGCTTGGACGGTGGAGGGGGAAACACCATATATTTT.

This chain links TRBV19 with TRBJ1-1; TRBD1 might be the D (6 bases). CDR3 length: 16 residues. V lost 3 bases and J 5 bases, leaving 19 bases between the germline ends. Germline V CDR1 and CDR2: LNHDA, SQIVND (reference sequence). This CDR3 is CASSIFSGVSVTEAFF. The CDR3 DNA sequence: TGTGCCAGTAGTATTTTTTCAGGGGTGAGTGTGACTGAAGCTTTCTTT.

The V call is TRBV2, the J call TRBJ1-6; D may be TRBD1 (5 bases). The germline V gene has CDR1 SNHLY and CDR2 FYNNEI. The CDR3 sequence is 14 residues long. Trimming left V 8 bases short and J 9 bases short, with 17 bases between. CDR3 in DNA: TGTGCCAGCGAAGCCCGGGACTCCTTTTCACCCCTCCACTTT. It yields the protein CASEARDSFSPLHF.

The chain joins TRBV2 to TRBJ1-1; D is possibly TRBD1 (5 bases). This CDR3 contains 14 residues. Trimming left V 6 bases short and J 0 bases short, with 11 bases between. CDR1 is SNHLY, CDR2 FYNNEI, per germline. CDR3 amino acids: CASSQGAVNTEAFF. In DNA, the CDR3 is TGTGCCAGCAGCCAAGGGGCAGTGAACACTGAAGCTTTCTTT.

The chain has TRBV2 and TRBJ2-2, with D maybe TRBD1 (5 bases). V shed 11 bases and J shed 2 bases, with 15 bases lying between them. This CDR3 comprises 14 residues. Germline V CDR1 and CDR2: SNHLY, FYNNEI. The DNA for the CDR3 is TGTGCCTCCCTCTGGACAACTAACACCGGGGAGCTGTTTTTT. It translates to CASLWTTNTGELFF.

This clone has just one count. The V gene is TRBV29-1, the J gene TRBJ2-1, with D possibly matching TRBD2 (6 bases). Germline loops: CDR1 SQVTM, CDR2 ANQGSEA. The CDR3 length is 16 residues. Trimming took off 3 bases at V and 7 bases at J, with 22 bases between the two ends. The CDR3 loop is CSVDNLGGLGLNEQFF. CDR3 nucleotides: TGCAGCGTTGATAATTTGGGGGGATTAGGGCTGAATGAGCAGTTCTTC.

The chain joins TRBV7-9 to TRBJ1-1; tentative D call: TRBD1 (6 bases). Trimming cost V 5 bases and J 7 bases, with 11 bases left between them. Germline V gene data show CDR1 as SEHNR and CDR2 as FQNEAQ (reference sequence). The CDR3 loop spans 12 amino acids. CDR3: CASSPQDSEAFF. The CDR3 nucleotides read TGTGCCAGCAGCCCCCAGGACAGTGAAGCTTTCTTT.

This chain links TRBV28 with TRBJ2-7; 8 bases fit TRBD2. V was pared by 4 bases and J by 0 bases, with 5 bases of the junction left unmatched. Germline V gene sequence: CDR1 MDHEN, CDR2 SYDVKM. This CDR3 region has 15 residues. The chain's CDR3 is CASSSASGSSYEQYF. As DNA, the CDR3 is TGTGCCAGCAGTTCGGCGAGCGGGAGCTCCTACGAGCAGTACTTC.

V and J are TRBV21-1 and TRBJ2-7; TRBD1, the table's D call, lacks a check against the DNA. TRBV21-1 constitutes a pseudogene. The CDR3 totals 14 residues. The CDR3 sequence is CASPWAVLSYEQYF. In nucleotides, the CDR3 is TGTGCCAGCCCCTGGGCAGTACTTTCCTACGAGCAGTACTTC.

The V and J genes are TRBV30 and TRBJ2-7; D may be TRBD2 (6 bases). In germline, CDR1 is GTSNPN, CDR2 SVGIG (reference sequence). V lost 3 bases and J lost 3, with 15 bases in between. CDR3 length: 14 amino acids. CDR3 nucleotide sequence: TGTGCCTGGAGCCTCCCGGGGGAGATCTACGAGCAGTACGTC. Protein: CAWSLPGEIYEQYV.

The chain has TRBV29-1 and TRBJ2-7, with 13 positions matching TRBD2. V lost 3 bases and J lost 2; bases outside the gene matches: 7. Germline V gene lookup returns CDR1 SQVTM and CDR2 ANQGSEA. The CDR3 has 16 amino acids. The CDR3 region has the DNA TGCAGCGTTGACCGACCGGGACTAGCGGGGACCTACGAGCAGTACTTC. Its protein is CSVDRPGLAGTYEQYF.

The V call is TRBV30, the J call TRBJ1-3; 9 bases fit TRBD1. The germline V gene encodes CDR1 GTSNPN and CDR2 SVGIG (reference sequence). Germline trimming cut 4 bases from V and 4 bases from J; bases unmatched to any gene: 14. The CDR3 is made up of 17 amino acids. The CDR3 DNA follows: TGTGCCTGGATCCCCCTTTTACAGGGGGCGATAGGAAACACCATATATTTT. Its protein is CAWIPLLQGAIGNTIYF.

The J gene is TRBJ2-7, the V gene TRBV7-2; TRBD1 matches at 9 bases. The CDR3 runs to 16 residues. From germline, CDR1 is SGHTA and CDR2 FQGNSA. With V trimmed by 0 bases and J by 5 bases, 8 bases remained unmatched. This chain's CDR3 is CASSLASTGGSDEQYV. The CDR3 DNA reads as TGTGCCAGCAGCTTAGCGTCGACAGGGGGATCGGACGAGCAGTACGTC.

The rearrangement joins TRBV6-5 to TRBJ1-2; weak D call: TRBD1 (5 bases). Deletions cut 6 bases from V and 7 bases from J, with 15 bases between. Germline values: CDR1 MNHEY, CDR2 SVGAGI. The CDR3 has 13 residues. The CDR3 coding sequence is TGTGCCAGCAGAGAAGGGGTGCGGATTGGCTACACCTTC. Amino acid sequence: CASREGVRIGYTF.

CDR3 sequence reads: CSVGTRDGYYEQYF. CDR3 coding DNA: TGCAGCGTGGGGACACGGGACGGTTACTACGAGCAGTACTTC. The chain carries TRBV29-1 and TRBJ2-7; D is possibly TRBD1 (6 bases). The ends were cut back, 6 bases at V and 3 bases at J, with 18 bases in the middle. CDR1 SQVTM and CDR2 ANQGSEA come from the germline V gene. The CDR3 contains 14 residues.

The sample holds a few counts of this clone. The gene calls are TRBV5-1 and TRBJ1-1; unclear D gene. Germline loops: CDR1 SGHRS, CDR2 YFSETQ. V lost 4 bases to trimming and J lost 0 bases, with 13 bases between them. The CDR3 is 15 residues long. CDR3 residues: CASSRGTIVNTEAFF. The CDR3 region has the DNA TGCGCCAGCAGCCGCGGTACGATCGTGAACACTGAAGCTTTCTTT.

In its sample, this clone was seen a few times. The chain combines TRBV19 with TRBJ1-5, with D possibly being TRBD1 (6 bases). Germline V gives CDR1 LNHDA, CDR2 SQIVND (reference sequence). The V and J ends lost 6 bases and 6 bases respectively, with 15 bases between them. The CDR3 runs to 14 residues. The chain's CDR3 is CASSFRGQFQPQHF. The CDR3 DNA follows: TGTGCCAGTAGCTTCCGGGGACAATTTCAGCCCCAGCATTTT.

The J gene is TRBJ2-7, the V gene TRBV11-3; maybe TRBD1 (6 bases). This CDR3 region has 13 residues. Germline V CDR1 and CDR2: SGHNT, YENEEA. V was clipped by 5 bases and J by 2 bases, with 10 bases between them. CDR3: CASSHGQTYEQYF. The CDR3 nucleotides are TGTGCCAGCAGCCATGGACAGACCTACGAGCAGTACTTC.

The chain couples TRBV27 to TRBJ2-3, with 8 bases matching TRBD2. This CDR3 has 20 residues. From germline, CDR1 is MNHEY and CDR2 SMNVEV (reference sequence). Losses at the gene ends were 5 bases for V and 0 bases for J; bases not matched to a gene: 19. Here the CDR3 reads CASSPPIAGSGVGSTDTQYF. The CDR3 DNA reads TGTGCCAGCAGTCCACCAATAGCAGGTAGCGGGGTGGGCAGCACAGATACGCAGTATTTT.

The J gene is TRBJ2-1, the V gene TRBV28; D may be TRBD2 (6 bases). Germline assignment: CDR1 MDHEN and CDR2 SYDVKM. The CDR3 totals 13 residues. The V and J ends lost 3 bases and 6 bases respectively, with 9 bases between them. The CDR3 sequence: CASSLTSPNEQFF. CDR3 bases: TGTGCCAGCAGTTTGACTAGTCCCAATGAGCAGTTCTTC.

The chain joins TRBV7-9 to TRBJ1-2, with D unclear. This CDR3 has 14 amino acids. With 1 base removed from V and 5 bases from J, the gap between germline ends came to 11 bases. Germline CDR1 SEHNR, CDR2 FQNEAQ (reference sequence). This CDR3 reads CASSLVHDAYGYTF. DNA of the CDR3: TGTGCCAGCAGCTTAGTACACGATGCATATGGCTACACCTTC.

The rearrangement links TRBV7-8 to TRBJ2-2; 12 nucleotides line up with TRBD1. The V and J ends lost 5 bases and 4 bases, in that order; junction bases with no gene match: 5. This CDR3 comprises 16 residues. Per the germline V gene, CDR1 is SGHVS and CDR2 is FQNEAQ. The CDR3 nucleotides are TGTGCCAGCAGCATGGGACAGGGGGCTGGCACCGGGGAGCTGTTTTTT. Encoded protein: CASSMGQGAGTGELFF.

The J gene is TRBJ1-1, the V gene TRBV6-5, with D unclear. Looked up from germline, CDR1 is MNHEY and CDR2 is SVGAGI. V shed 2 bases and J shed 5 bases, with 18 bases lying between them. The CDR3 is made up of 16 amino acids. CDR3 in DNA: TGTGCCAGCAGTTACCGACCTGACCACGGGGTAACTGAAGCTTTCTTT. Translating it yields CASSYRPDHGVTEAFF.

This chain joins TRBV5-1 and TRBJ2-5; 7 bases are a match to TRBD1. The CDR3 consists of 15 residues. Germline assignment: CDR1 SGHRS and CDR2 YFSETQ. V trimming: 4 bases; J trimming: 0 bases; junction bases outside the gene matches: 6. The CDR3 bases are TGCGCCAGCAGCCTTCAGGGACAGTACCAAGAGACCCAGTACTTC. It encodes CASSLQGQYQETQYF.

The V gene is TRBV5-1, the J gene TRBJ2-7, with no clear D. V lost 4 bases and J lost 4, with 12 bases in between. Per germline, CDR1 SGHRS and CDR2 YFSETQ. There are 13 residues in the CDR3. CDR3 DNA: TGCGCCAGCAGCAAGGAACAGCTTTACGAGCAGTACTTC. It yields the protein CASSKEQLYEQYF.